This TCR beta chain was sequenced in a study of beta chain features in type 1 diabetes. Study findings and constraints: Shortening of TCRB CDR3s, moderate but significant, appeared in all four CD4+ subsets of Type 1 diabetes patients. Across patients, naive, central memory and Treg TCRB repertoires exhibited apparently greater similarity than was observed across healthy donors. In patients and controls equally, PCR might favor templates that are shorter. The study found fewer insertions and more deletions at VDJ junctions in type 1 diabetes patients.

Expressed TCRB transcripts were sequenced after all isolated RNA was converted to cDNA. Clones were sequenced by immunoSEQ multiplex PCR, and TCRdb holds only the in-frame ones, with some missing. The table includes 300,000 or so clones, around 8.5% detected once. This CDR3 comprises 13 residues. V shed 3 bases, J shed 3 bases, and the junction held 2 bases outside the gene matches. The germline V gene encodes CDR1 KGHSH and CDR2 LQKENI. For this clone: Antigen specificity is unknown. Other DNA sequences in the sample encode the same CDR3.

Material: central memory CD4+ T cells from blood. This rearrangement joins TRBV18 to TRBJ2-7, with 7 positions matching TRBD1. This TCR was sampled from a man between 25 and 39 years old with type 1 diabetes. CDR3 protein: CASSPGQNYEQYF. CDR3 coding DNA: TGTGCCAGCTCACCGGGACAGAACTACGAGCAGTACTTC.